This T cell receptor (beta chain) originates from a study of OX40 agonist ivuxolimab in advanced cancers. Study-wide context: Two cutaneous melanoma patients and one hepatocellular carcinoma patient, three in all, had partial responses.

Autoimmune disease history or systemic immunosuppression led to patient exclusion. TCRdb's copy holds only in-frame clones and misses some; the assay was immunoSEQ multiplex PCR. This sample has 45,000 to 65,000 clones, with 81% found just once. CDR1 MDHEN and CDR2 SYDVKM come from the germline V gene. V gave up 2 bases and J gave up 3 bases, with 13 bases separating them. The CDR3 runs to 15 residues. The clonotype originates from an adult with an advanced solid tumor such as melanoma, head and neck, liver or kidney cancer. The genes are TRBV28 and TRBJ2-5; D gene uncertain. The input for sequencing was CD4+ or CD8+ T cells sorted from blood, taken in a trial of the OX40 agonist ivuxolimab. The DNA of the CDR3 is TGTGCCAGCAGTTTAAGCCTCCTCCGAGAAGAGACCCAGTACTTC. Its translation: CASSLSLLREETQYF.